The 29 T cell receptor beta chains below come from one sample, sequenced in a study of CD8 T cells in Susac syndrome. It was with random hexamers that roughly 0.45 to 1 ug RNA was reverse transcribed. TCRdb reprocessed the immunoSEQ multiplex PCR reads via MiXCR and lists one record per CDR3 protein. The sample has around 110,000 distinct CDR3 sequences; 96% are singletons. Sequenced input: CD4+ T cells from PBMCs. These TCRs come from a human donor with Susac syndrome.

CDR3 in amino acids: CASRPGGLETQYF. CDR3 coding DNA: TGTGCCAGCAGGCCAGGGGGCTTGGAGACCCAGTACTTC. This chain joins TRBV27 and TRBJ2-5, with 8 bases lining up with TRBD1. Trimming at V came to 6 bases and at J to 5 bases, leaving 5 bases not matched to a gene. Germline loops: CDR1 MNHEY, CDR2 SMNVEV (reference sequence). This CDR3 is 13 amino acids long.

The genes are TRBV7-2 and TRBJ2-1; D might be TRBD1 or TRBD2, each matching 5 bases. V lost 1 base and J lost 8, with 15 bases in between. The CDR3 has 15 amino acids. Germline CDR1 reads SGHTA; CDR2 reads FQGNSA. CDR3: CASSLGGGRADEQFF. The DNA for the CDR3 is TGTGCCAGCAGCTTAGGAGGAGGCAGGGCTGATGAGCAGTTCTTC.

CDR3: CASRLSGLQETQYF. In nucleotides, the CDR3 is TGTGCCAGCAGACTTAGCGGGCTCCAAGAGACCCAGTACTTC. The V gene is TRBV28, the J gene TRBJ2-5; 7 bases agree with TRBD2. The CDR3 has 14 residues. With V trimmed by 6 bases and J by 1 base, 5 bases remained unmatched. CDR1 MDHEN and CDR2 SYDVKM come from the germline V gene.

The rearrangement links TRBV11-1 to TRBJ2-6; 10 bases line up with TRBD1. The V gene end was trimmed by 4 bases and the J gene end by 2 bases; junction bases not matched to a gene: 14. The CDR3 extends over 20 amino acids. The germline V gene encodes CDR1 SGHAT and CDR2 FQDESV (reference sequence). The CDR3 sequence is CASSWDRGRVLVTGANVLTF. As DNA, the CDR3 is TGTGCCAGCAGCTGGGACAGGGGAAGAGTTTTAGTCACTGGGGCCAACGTCCTGACTTTC.

The CDR3 sequence is CASSKDSTSTDTQYF. The CDR3 nucleotides are TGTGCCAGCAGCAAGGACTCAACTAGCACAGATACGCAGTATTTT. The rearrangement joins TRBV2 to TRBJ2-3; D perhaps matches TRBD2 (5 bases). Trimming pared 6 bases from V and 0 bases from J, leaving 13 bases between. The CDR3 sequence is 15 residues long. Germline lookup yields CDR1 SNHLY and CDR2 FYNNEI.

CDR3 sequence: CASGWDQPQHF. CDR3 nucleotide sequence: TGTGCTAGTGGTTGGGATCAGCCCCAGCATTTT. The chain joins TRBV12-5 to TRBJ1-5; no definite D call. The V end lost 4 bases, the J end lost 5 bases, and 3 bases lay between the germline ends. The CDR3 has 11 residues. The V gene's germline CDR1 is LGHNT and CDR2 FRNRAP.

The chain combines TRBV6-2 or TRBV6-3 with TRBJ2-1; 7 bases match TRBD1. The length of the CDR3 is 14 residues. J gave up 15 bases and V 2 bases, and 13 bases lay outside the gene matches. Germline CDR1 reads MNHEY; CDR2 reads SVGEGT. The CDR3 nucleotides read TGTGCCAGCAGTTACGTCGACAGAGGGGGCTATCGGTTCTTC. It encodes CASSYVDRGGYRFF.

The V gene is TRBV6-2 or TRBV6-3, the J gene TRBJ2-3, with 8 bases lining up with TRBD2. The ends lost 6 bases at V and 5 bases at J; junction bases unmatched: 7. The CDR3 totals 14 residues. CDR1 MNHEY and CDR2 SVGEGT come from the germline V gene. The CDR3 loop is CASRGLGGIDTQYF. CDR3 DNA: TGTGCCAGCAGGGGACTAGGAGGGATAGATACGCAGTATTTT.

The rearrangement links TRBV6-6 to TRBJ1-1; D may be TRBD1 (5 bases). Germline loops: CDR1 MNHNY, CDR2 SVGAGI (reference sequence). The CDR3 contains 13 residues. The V and J ends lost 4 bases and 5 bases respectively, with 11 bases between them. In nucleotides, the CDR3 is TGTGCCAGCAGTTGGGAGGAGGGGACTGAAGCTTTCTTT. The encoded protein is CASSWEEGTEAFF.

The chain combines TRBV15 with TRBJ2-1, with a possible D match to TRBD2 (6 bases). Germline V CDR1 and CDR2: LNHNV, YYDKDF (reference sequence). Trimming took off 3 bases at V and 7 bases at J, with 10 bases between the two ends. The CDR3 covers 13 residues. The CDR3 here is CATSRDYRNEQFF. CDR3 nucleotides: TGTGCCACCAGCAGGGACTATAGGAATGAGCAGTTCTTC.

The V call is TRBV28, the J call TRBJ2-3, with 10 bases identical to TRBD2. The CDR3 is made up of 15 amino acids. Germline values: CDR1 MDHEN, CDR2 SYDVKM. V gave up 7 bases and J gave up 2 bases; unmatched junction bases: 6. The CDR3: CASKAGGPPTDTQYF. CDR3 nucleotide sequence: TGTGCCAGCAAAGCGGGAGGGCCCCCCACAGATACGCAGTATTTT.

The CDR3: CASSQDRYLRAAFF. CDR3 nucleotides: TGCGCCAGCAGCCAAGATAGATATCTCAGGGCTGCTTTCTTT. This chain connects TRBV4-3 to TRBJ1-1, with TRBD1 as a possible D gene (5 bases). The germline V gene has CDR1 LGHNA and CDR2 YSLEER. This CDR3 spans 14 amino acids. Trimming took off 0 bases at V and 11 bases at J, with 16 bases between the two ends.

The genes are TRBV29-1 and TRBJ2-2, with 9 bases fitting TRBD1. Per the germline V gene, CDR1 is SQVTM and CDR2 is ANQGSEA. Losses at the gene ends were 6 bases for V and 1 base for J; bases not matched to a gene: 3. This CDR3 has 14 residues. The chain's CDR3 is CSVGQGKNTGELFF. DNA for the CDR3: TGCAGCGTCGGACAGGGGAAGAACACCGGGGAGCTGTTTTTT.

This sequence joins TRBV12-3 or TRBV12-4 and TRBJ2-7, with D unresolved. The ends were cut back, 1 base at V and 8 bases at J, with 12 bases in the middle. The CDR3 runs 13 residues. Here the CDR3 reads CASSLEQSLKQYF. The CDR3 DNA follows: TGTGCCAGCAGTTTAGAACAGAGTTTAAAGCAGTACTTC.

The genes are TRBV24-1 and TRBJ2-3; D is undetermined. Germline V lookup: CDR1 KGHDR, CDR2 SFDVKD. CDR3 length: 15 residues. The V end was cut by 5 bases, the J end by 0 bases, with 11 bases between. The CDR3 DNA sequence: TGTGCCACCAGTGGAGGCGGTACTAGCACAGATACGCAGTATTTT. The encoded protein is CATSGGGTSTDTQYF.

V gene TRBV20-1 combines with J gene TRBJ2-7, with 12 bases matching TRBD1. Germline loops: CDR1 DFQATT, CDR2 SNEGSKA (reference sequence). After removal of 7 bases from V and 5 bases from J, the junction contained 6 bases not matched to a gene. The CDR3 is made up of 13 amino acids. CDR3 DNA: TGCAGTGTCCCGGGACAGGGGGCCAACGAGCAGTACTTC. Encoded protein: CSVPGQGANEQYF.

This chain joins TRBV5-6 and TRBJ1-1, with D tentatively TRBD1 (5 bases). Looked up from germline, CDR1 is SGHDT and CDR2 is YYEEEE. The CDR3 length is 14 residues. V was shortened by 1 base and J by 7 bases, with 14 bases between the two germline ends. CDR3 nucleotide sequence: TGTGCCAGCAGCTTGCCAAGGCAGGGCGGTGAAGCTTTCTTT. Amino acids: CASSLPRQGGEAFF. The entire variable domain, with the rest obtained from reference TRBV5-6 and TRBJ1-1, is as follows: DAGVTQSPTHLIKTRGQQVTLRCSPKSGHDTVSWYQQALGQGPQFIFQYYEEEERQRGNFPDRFSGHQFPNYSSELNVNALLLGDSALYLCASSLPRQGGEAFFGQGTRLTVV.

This chain joins TRBV29-1 and TRBJ2-5; D may be TRBD1 or TRBD2 (5 bases each). Germline CDR1 reads SQVTM; CDR2 reads ANQGSEA. V was shortened by 7 bases and J by 7 bases, with 28 bases between the two germline ends. The CDR3 totals 16 residues. CDR3 amino acids: CSAWVWGRGEGGTQYF. CDR3 DNA: TGCAGCGCCTGGGTGTGGGGGAGAGGGGAAGGAGGGACCCAGTACTTC.

The rearrangement links TRBV15 to TRBJ2-1; 9 bases are a match to TRBD2. The CDR3 totals 16 residues. V trimming: 4 bases; J trimming: 5 bases; junction bases outside the gene matches: 9. Per germline, CDR1 LNHNV and CDR2 YYDKDF (reference sequence). CDR3 coding DNA: TGTGCCACCAGCAATCAATTAGCGGGAGTCGACAATGAGCAGTTCTTC. Amino acid sequence: CATSNQLAGVDNEQFF.

V is TRBV6-5 and J is TRBJ2-7; D may be TRBD2 (6 bases). Trimming cost V 10 bases and J 5 bases, with 18 bases left between them. The CDR3 loop spans 13 amino acids. Germline V gene sequence: CDR1 MNHEY, CDR2 SVGAGI. The DNA for the CDR3 is TGTGCCACCACCCGGGACTCCTCGCACGAGCAGTACTTC. Its protein product is CATTRDSSHEQYF.

The V gene is TRBV20-1, the J gene TRBJ2-2, with TRBD2 matching 7 bases. Germline CDR1 reads DFQATT; CDR2 reads SNEGSKA (reference sequence). There are 17 residues in the CDR3. V shed 0 bases and J 5 bases; nucleotides not matched to a gene: 12. CDR3 bases: TGCAGTGCTAGAGATTCCGCGGCGGGAGTCAAAACCGGGGAGCTGTTTTTT. Protein product: CSARDSAAGVKTGELFF.

This rearrangement joins TRBV29-1 to TRBJ2-5, with 9 positions matching TRBD2. The CDR3 consists of 14 residues. Trimming at V came to 6 bases and at J to 4 bases, leaving 9 bases not matched to a gene. The germline gives CDR1 SQVTM, CDR2 ANQGSEA. The CDR3 DNA reads TGCAGCGTAGAGAGGCGGGAGGGAGTAGAGACCCAGTACTTC. It specifies CSVERREGVETQYF.

V usage is TRBV7-2 and J usage is TRBJ2-6; 11 positions match TRBD2. The CDR3 covers 17 residues. Germline loops: CDR1 SGHTA, CDR2 FQGNSA. Unmatched junction bases numbered 4, after V lost 4 bases and J lost 2 bases. The DNA for the CDR3 is TGTGCCAGCAGCTCTACTAGCGGGAGAGCTGGGGCCAACGTCCTGACTTTC. It encodes CASSSTSGRAGANVLTF. Using reference TRBV7-2 and TRBJ2-6 for the parts outside the CDR3, the full variable domain is GAGVSQSPSNKVTEKGKDVELRCDPISGHTALYWYRQSLGQGLEFLIYFQGNSAPDKSGLPSDRFSAERTGGSVSTLTIQRTQQEDSAVYLCASSSTSGRAGANVLTFGAGSRLTVL.

The chain recombines TRBV5-4 with TRBJ2-7; D may be TRBD1 (5 bases). Germline V gene data show CDR1 as SGHNT and CDR2 as YYREEE (reference sequence). CDR3 length: 14 residues. Trimming stripped 4 bases from V and 0 bases from J, with 11 bases between. DNA for the CDR3: TGTGCCAGCAGCCCAACAGGAAACTCCTACGAGCAGTACTTC. It translates to CASSPTGNSYEQYF.

This clonotype has only one observation. The rearrangement joins TRBV18 to TRBJ1-4; D not certain. The CDR3 is made up of 14 amino acids. V was clipped by 2 bases and J by 4 bases, with 8 bases between them. Germline loops: CDR1 KGHSH, CDR2 LQKENI. The CDR3 loop is CASSPNSRNEKLFF. The CDR3 DNA follows: TGTGCCAGCTCACCAAATTCTCGTAATGAAAAACTGTTTTTT.

CDR3 in DNA: TGTGCCAGCAGCCACACTAGCGGCCCCCCGGGAGAGCAGTACTTC. Amino acids: CASSHTSGPPGEQYF. V and J are TRBV11-2 and TRBJ2-7; 8 bases are shared with TRBD2. The CDR3 totals 15 residues. V dropped 5 bases and J dropped 7; count of bases not matched to a gene: 13. Germline lookup yields CDR1 SGHAT and CDR2 FQNNGV. The variable domain in full, completed from reference TRBV11-2 and TRBJ2-7, reads EAGVAQSPRYKIIEKRQSVAFWCNPISGHATLYWYQQILGQGPKLLIQFQNNGVVDDSQLPKDRFSAERLKGVDSTLKIQPAKLEDSAVYLCASSHTSGPPGEQYFGPGTRLTVT.

CDR3 bases: TGCAGTGTAGCGGGAGCTGGGTGGAATGAGCAGTTCTTC. The encoded protein is CSVAGAGWNEQFF. The chain recombines TRBV20-1 with TRBJ2-1; 9 bases are shared with TRBD2. Germline V gives CDR1 DFQATT, CDR2 SNEGSKA (reference sequence). The CDR3 has 13 amino acids. Unmatched junction bases numbered 8, after V lost 7 bases and J lost 7 bases.

This chain joins TRBV15 and TRBJ2-1; D is perhaps TRBD2 (6 bases). Per the germline V gene, CDR1 is LNHNV and CDR2 is YYDKDF (reference sequence). This CDR3 is 13 amino acids long. With 3 bases removed from V and 9 bases from J, the gap between germline ends came to 12 bases. The CDR3, as DNA: TGTGCCACCAGCAGTGAGGAGGGGAGTGAGCAGTTCTTC. Translating it yields CATSSEEGSEQFF.

V and J are TRBV6-5 and TRBJ2-7; a weak D match, TRBD2 (5 bases). With 6 bases removed from V and 1 base from J, the gap between germline ends came to 13 bases. The CDR3 has 14 amino acids. The germline CDR1 and CDR2 sequences are MNHEY and SVGAGI. For the CDR3, the DNA is TGTGCCAGCAGCCCCCGGGGTTGGTCCTACGAGCAGTACTTC. Protein: CASSPRGWSYEQYF.